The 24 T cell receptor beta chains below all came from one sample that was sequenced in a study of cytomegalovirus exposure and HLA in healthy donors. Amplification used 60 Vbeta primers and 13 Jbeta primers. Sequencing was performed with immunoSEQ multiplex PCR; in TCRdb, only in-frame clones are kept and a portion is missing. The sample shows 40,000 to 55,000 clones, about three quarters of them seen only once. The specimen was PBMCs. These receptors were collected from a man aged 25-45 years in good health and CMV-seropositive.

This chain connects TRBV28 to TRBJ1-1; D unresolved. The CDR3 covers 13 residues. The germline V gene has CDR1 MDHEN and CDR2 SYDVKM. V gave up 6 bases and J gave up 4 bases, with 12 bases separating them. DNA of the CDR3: TGTGCCAGCAGCATCCCCGGAGGCACTGAAGCTTTCTTT. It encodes CASSIPGGTEAFF.

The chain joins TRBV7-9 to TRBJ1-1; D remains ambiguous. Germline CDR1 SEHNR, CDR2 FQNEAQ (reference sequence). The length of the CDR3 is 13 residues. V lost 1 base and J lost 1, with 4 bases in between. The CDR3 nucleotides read TGTGCCAGCAGCTTAGAAGCGAACACTGAAGCTTTCTTT. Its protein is CASSLEANTEAFF.

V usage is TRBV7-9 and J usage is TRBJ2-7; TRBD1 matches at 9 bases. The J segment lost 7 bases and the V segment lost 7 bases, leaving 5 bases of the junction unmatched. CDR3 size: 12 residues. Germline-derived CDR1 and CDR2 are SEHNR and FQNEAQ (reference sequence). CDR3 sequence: CASKRQGGEQYF. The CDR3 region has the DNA TGTGCCAGCAAACGACAGGGGGGTGAGCAGTACTTC.

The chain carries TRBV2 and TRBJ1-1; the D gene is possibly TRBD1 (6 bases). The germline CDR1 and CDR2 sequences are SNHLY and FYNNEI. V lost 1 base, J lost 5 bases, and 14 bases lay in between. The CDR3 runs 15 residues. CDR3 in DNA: TGTGCCAGCAGTGAAGTGTTGGCAGGGGTTACTGAAGCTTTCTTT. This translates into CASSEVLAGVTEAFF.

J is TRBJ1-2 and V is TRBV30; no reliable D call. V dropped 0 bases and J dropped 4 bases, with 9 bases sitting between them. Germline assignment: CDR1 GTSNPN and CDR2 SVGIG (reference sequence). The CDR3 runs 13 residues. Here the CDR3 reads CAWSVQQLYGYTF. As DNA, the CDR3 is TGTGCCTGGAGTGTACAACAGCTCTATGGCTACACCTTC.

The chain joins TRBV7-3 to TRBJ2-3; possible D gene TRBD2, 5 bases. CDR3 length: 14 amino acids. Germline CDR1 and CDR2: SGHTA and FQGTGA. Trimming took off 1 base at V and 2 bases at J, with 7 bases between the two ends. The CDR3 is CASSLIGVTDTQYF. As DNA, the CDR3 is TGTGCCAGCAGCTTAATCGGGGTCACAGATACGCAGTATTTT.

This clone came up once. In DNA form, the CDR3 reads TGTGCCAGCAGTTTATACAGGGCGGATACGCAGTATTTT. It translates to CASSLYRADTQYF. V is TRBV27 and J is TRBJ2-3, with D maybe TRBD1 (6 bases). CDR1 and CDR2 from the germline V gene are MNHEY and SMNVEV (reference sequence). Trimming stripped 1 base from V and 6 bases from J, with 8 bases between. The CDR3 extends over 13 amino acids.

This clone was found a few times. The CDR3 sequence is CAISVGQDNSPLHF. Written as DNA, the CDR3 is TGTGCCATCAGTGTTGGACAGGATAATTCACCCCTCCACTTT. This chain uses TRBV10-3 with TRBJ1-6, with 7 bases aligning to TRBD1. The CDR3 is 14 amino acids. CDR1 is ENHRY and CDR2 is SYGVKD in the germline V gene. Trimming at V came to 4 bases and at J to 5 bases, leaving 2 bases not matched to a gene.

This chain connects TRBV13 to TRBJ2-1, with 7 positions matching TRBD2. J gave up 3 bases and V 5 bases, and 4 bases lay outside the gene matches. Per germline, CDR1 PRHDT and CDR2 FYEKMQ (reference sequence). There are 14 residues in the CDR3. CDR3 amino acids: CASSPGGSYNEQFF. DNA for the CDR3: TGTGCCAGCAGCCCCGGGGGGAGCTACAATGAGCAGTTCTTC.

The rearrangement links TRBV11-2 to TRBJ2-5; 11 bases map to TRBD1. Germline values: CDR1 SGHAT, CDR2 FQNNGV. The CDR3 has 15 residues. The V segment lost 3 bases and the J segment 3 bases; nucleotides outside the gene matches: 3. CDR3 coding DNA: TGTGCCAGCAGCTTCGGGGACAGGGGGAAAGAGACCCAGTACTTC. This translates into CASSFGDRGKETQYF.

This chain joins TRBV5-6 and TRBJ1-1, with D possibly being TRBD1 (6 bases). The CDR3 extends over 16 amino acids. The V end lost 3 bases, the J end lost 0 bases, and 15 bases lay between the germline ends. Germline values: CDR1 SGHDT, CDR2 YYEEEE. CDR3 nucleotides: TGTGCCAGCAGCTCACCCGACAGGCCGATGAACACTGAAGCTTTCTTT. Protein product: CASSSPDRPMNTEAFF.

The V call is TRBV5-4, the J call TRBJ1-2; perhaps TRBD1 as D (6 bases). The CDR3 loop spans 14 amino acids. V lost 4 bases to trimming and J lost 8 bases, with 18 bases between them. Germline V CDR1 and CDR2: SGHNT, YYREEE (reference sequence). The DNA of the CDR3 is TGTGCCAGCAGCCCTCATGGACAGAGCCTAGGCTACACCTTC. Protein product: CASSPHGQSLGYTF.

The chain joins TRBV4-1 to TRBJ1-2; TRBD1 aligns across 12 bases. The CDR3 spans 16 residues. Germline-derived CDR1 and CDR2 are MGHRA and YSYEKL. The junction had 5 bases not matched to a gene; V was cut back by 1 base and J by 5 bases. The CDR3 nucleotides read TGCGCCAGCAGCCAAGGCGGGACAGGGGGCGTTTATGGCTACACCTTC. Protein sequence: CASSQGGTGGVYGYTF.

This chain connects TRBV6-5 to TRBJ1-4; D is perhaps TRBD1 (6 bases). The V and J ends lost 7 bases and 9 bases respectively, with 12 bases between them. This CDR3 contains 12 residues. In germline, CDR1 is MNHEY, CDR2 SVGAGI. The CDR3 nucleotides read TGTGCCAGCACCCAAACAGGGCAAAAACTGTTTTTT. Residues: CASTQTGQKLFF.

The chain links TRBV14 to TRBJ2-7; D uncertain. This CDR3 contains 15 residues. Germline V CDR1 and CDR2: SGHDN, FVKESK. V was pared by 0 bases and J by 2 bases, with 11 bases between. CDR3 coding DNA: TGTGCCAGCAGCCAAGATCGGGTGTTTACCTACGAGCAGTACTTC. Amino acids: CASSQDRVFTYEQYF.

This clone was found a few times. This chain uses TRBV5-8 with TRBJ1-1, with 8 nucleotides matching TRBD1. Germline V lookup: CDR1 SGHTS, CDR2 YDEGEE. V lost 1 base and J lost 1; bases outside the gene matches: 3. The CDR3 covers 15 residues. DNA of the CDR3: TGTGCCAGCAGCTTGCTAGGACAGGGGAACACTGAAGCTTTCTTT. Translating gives CASSLLGQGNTEAFF.

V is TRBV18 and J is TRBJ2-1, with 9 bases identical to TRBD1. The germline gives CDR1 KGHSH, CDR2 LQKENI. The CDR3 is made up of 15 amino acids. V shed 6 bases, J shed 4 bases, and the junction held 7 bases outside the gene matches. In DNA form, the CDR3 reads TGTGCCAGCTCCCAAGGGACAGGGAGTTACAATGAGCAGTTCTTC. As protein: CASSQGTGSYNEQFF.

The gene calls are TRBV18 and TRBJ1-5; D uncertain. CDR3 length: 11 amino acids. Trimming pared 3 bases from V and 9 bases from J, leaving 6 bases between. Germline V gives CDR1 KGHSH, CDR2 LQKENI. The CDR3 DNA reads TGTGCCAGCTCACCGCGTCGGCCCCAGCATTTT. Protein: CASSPRRPQHF.

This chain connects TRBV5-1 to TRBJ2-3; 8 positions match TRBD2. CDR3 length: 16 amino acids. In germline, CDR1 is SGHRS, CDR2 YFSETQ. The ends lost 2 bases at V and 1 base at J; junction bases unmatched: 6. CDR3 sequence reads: CASSLRAGDGTDTQYF. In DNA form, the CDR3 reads TGCGCCAGCAGCTTACGAGCGGGGGATGGCACAGATACGCAGTATTTT.

CDR3 amino acids: CASSELLSTGDEKLFF. The CDR3 coding sequence is TGCGCCAGCAGTGAGCTTCTTAGCACAGGGGATGAAAAACTGTTTTTT. The chain joins TRBV10-1 to TRBJ1-4, with 7 bases matching TRBD1. The J segment lost 6 bases and the V segment lost 2 bases, leaving 9 bases of the junction unmatched. There are 16 residues in the CDR3. Germline values: CDR1 WNHNN, CDR2 SYGVQD (reference sequence).

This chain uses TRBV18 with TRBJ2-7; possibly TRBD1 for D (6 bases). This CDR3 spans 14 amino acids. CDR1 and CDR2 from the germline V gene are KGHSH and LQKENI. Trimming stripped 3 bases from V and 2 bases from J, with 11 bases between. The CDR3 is CASSPGTPTYEQYF. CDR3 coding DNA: TGTGCCAGCTCACCCGGGACACCGACCTACGAGCAGTACTTC.

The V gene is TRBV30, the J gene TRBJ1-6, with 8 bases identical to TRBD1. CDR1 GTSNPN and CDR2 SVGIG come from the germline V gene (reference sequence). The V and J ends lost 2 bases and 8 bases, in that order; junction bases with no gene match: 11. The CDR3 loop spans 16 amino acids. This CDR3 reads CAWSPTSGQEYSPLHF. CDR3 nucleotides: TGTGCCTGGAGTCCAACCTCGGGACAGGAATATTCACCCCTCCACTTT.

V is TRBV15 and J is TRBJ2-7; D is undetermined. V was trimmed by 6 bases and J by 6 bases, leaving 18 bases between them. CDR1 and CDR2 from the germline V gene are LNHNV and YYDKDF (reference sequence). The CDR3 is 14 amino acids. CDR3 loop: CATSIASGGSEQYF. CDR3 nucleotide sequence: TGTGCCACCAGTATTGCTTCGGGTGGGTCCGAGCAGTACTTC.

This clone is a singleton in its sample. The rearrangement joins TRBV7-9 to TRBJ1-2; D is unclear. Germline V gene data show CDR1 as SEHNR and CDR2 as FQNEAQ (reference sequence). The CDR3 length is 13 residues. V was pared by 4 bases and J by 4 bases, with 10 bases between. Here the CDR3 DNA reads TGTGCCAGCAGCTCTACAGTGAGCTATGGCTACACCTTC. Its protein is CASSSTVSYGYTF.